The TCR beta chain under discussion was sequenced for a study of T-cell memory formation after mild COVID-19. This clonotype was counted many times. Its antigen remains unknown. Study-wide points: CD4+ contracting clones were found mainly in CM and EM, and CD8+ ones in EMRA.

UMIs and sample barcodes were carried by the TCR alpha and TCR beta cDNA libraries that 5'RACE produced using constant-segment primers. One entry per CDR3 protein, called by TCRdb with MiXCR from the 5' RACE reads. The table records about 200,000 distinct CDR3 sequences, just over 9.5% of them present only once. Sequenced input: PBMCs or a T cell subset sorted from them (not recorded which). The clonotype comes from a man younger than 30 who had mild COVID-19 (a few samples of this study predate the infection). Cell type and time point are not known.

For the CDR3, the DNA is TGCAGTGCTAGTTCGTCTAGCACAGATACGCAGTATTTT. Its translation is CSASSSSTDTQYF. This rearrangement joins TRBV20-1 to TRBJ2-3; D remains unclear. Germline CDR1 DFQATT, CDR2 SNEGSKA (reference sequence). The CDR3 is 13 residues long. Deletions cut 3 bases from V and 0 bases from J, with 7 bases between.